The 14 T cell receptor beta chains below come from one sample, sequenced in a study of blood T cell repertoires in COVID-19. This table comes from immunoSEQ multiplex PCR, and its TCRdb copy is limited to in-frame clones, with some not included. Of roughly 110,000 clones in the sample, approximately 88% were seen once. Sequencing was carried out using peripheral blood. These receptors came from a woman in her seventies with acute or convalescent COVID-19.

The chain uses TRBV9 and TRBJ1-6, with 7 bases matching TRBD1. The CDR3 consists of 15 residues. V lost 2 bases, J lost 5 bases, and 4 bases stayed unmatched. The germline V gene has CDR1 SGDLS and CDR2 YYNGEE. CDR3 region: CASSVGQADNSPLHF. The CDR3 bases are TGTGCCAGCAGCGTCGGACAGGCTGATAATTCACCCCTCCACTTT.

V usage is TRBV19 and J usage is TRBJ2-2; no clear D. Trimming stripped 10 bases from V and 0 bases from J, with 18 bases between. This CDR3 contains 16 residues. Germline values: CDR1 LNHDA, CDR2 SQIVND (reference sequence). DNA for the CDR3: TGTGCCACCCTGTCGGTAGCCCCCGCGAACACCGGGGAGCTGTTTTTT. It translates to CATLSVAPANTGELFF.

The V call is TRBV5-1, the J call TRBJ2-2, with D perhaps TRBD1 (5 bases). The V and J ends lost 0 bases and 7 bases respectively, with 13 bases between them. Germline CDR1 and CDR2: SGHRS and YFSETQ. The CDR3 totals 15 residues. CDR3 bases: TGCGCCAGCAGCTTGGGGCCAGGGAACGGCGGGGAGCTGTTTTTT. Amino acids: CASSLGPGNGGELFF.

This chain joins TRBV7-3 and TRBJ2-3; no reliable D call. The CDR3 consists of 13 residues. Germline loops: CDR1 SGHTA, CDR2 FQGTGA. V dropped 4 bases and J dropped 6 bases, with 11 bases sitting between them. CDR3 in DNA: TGTGCCAGCAGCTCCCCCTACGAGGATACGCAGTATTTT. It translates to CASSSPYEDTQYF.

This clone appeared a few times. V is TRBV19 and J is TRBJ1-2; TRBD1 matches at 8 bases. This CDR3 comprises 16 residues. Germline V gives CDR1 LNHDA, CDR2 SQIVND (reference sequence). Trimming cost V 3 bases and J 3 bases; bases outside gene matches: 9. CDR3: CASSMRRRGQDYGYTF. CDR3 DNA: TGTGCCAGTAGTATGCGCCGGAGGGGACAGGACTATGGCTACACCTTC.

J is TRBJ1-1 and V is TRBV4-1; the D gene is possibly TRBD1 (5 bases). V dropped 1 base and J dropped 10 bases, with 16 bases sitting between them. The CDR3 covers 14 residues. Per the germline V gene, CDR1 is MGHRA and CDR2 is YSYEKL. DNA of the CDR3: TGCGCCAGCAGCCAAGGCGGGGGAGAGCCCGCAGCTTTCTTT. It translates to CASSQGGGEPAAFF.

The genes are TRBV19 and TRBJ1-5, with 10 bases fitting TRBD1. CDR3 length: 16 amino acids. Unmatched junction bases numbered 10, after V lost 4 bases and J lost 7 bases. Germline assignment: CDR1 LNHDA and CDR2 SQIVND (reference sequence). CDR3 nucleotide sequence: TGTGCCAGTAGTAGACCCCCGGGACAGGGGATACAGCCCCAGCATTTT. It specifies CASSRPPGQGIQPQHF.

The V gene is TRBV7-9, the J gene TRBJ1-4; 7 nucleotides align to TRBD1. Germline V lookup: CDR1 SEHNR, CDR2 FQNEAQ (reference sequence). Germline trimming cut 5 bases from V and 5 bases from J; bases unmatched to any gene: 5. CDR3 size: 14 residues. For the CDR3, the DNA is TGTGCCAGCAGCCCGGGACAGCCGAATGAAAAACTGTTTTTT. Protein product: CASSPGQPNEKLFF.

This chain joins TRBV2 and TRBJ2-7, with 12 bases matching TRBD2. Germline CDR1 and CDR2: SNHLY and FYNNEI. The CDR3 runs 14 residues. Trimming cost V 6 bases and J 1 base; bases outside gene matches: 1. CDR3 bases: TGTGCCAGCAGGCTAGCGGGAGGGTCCTACGAGCAGTACTTC. It is translated as CASRLAGGSYEQYF.

This clone was seen once. This sequence joins TRBV6-2 or TRBV6-3 and TRBJ1-2; 7 bases map to TRBD1. J was trimmed by 5 bases and V by 6 bases; bases with no gene match: 3. Per germline, CDR1 MNHEY and CDR2 SVGEGT. The length of the CDR3 is 12 residues. Here the CDR3 DNA reads TGTGCCAGCAGCGGGACAGAGTATGGCTACACCTTC. Translated: CASSGTEYGYTF.

V usage is TRBV6-5 and J usage is TRBJ2-7; 7 positions match TRBD1. There are 13 residues in the CDR3. The trim removed 2 bases at V and 6 bases at J, leaving 4 bases unmatched. CDR1 is MNHEY, CDR2 SVGAGI, per germline. This CDR3 reads CASSYHRGVEQYF. DNA for the CDR3: TGTGCCAGCAGTTACCACAGGGGAGTCGAGCAGTACTTC.

The chain links TRBV27 to TRBJ2-7; D remains ambiguous. The CDR3 is 14 amino acids. V was shortened by 3 bases and J by 0 bases, with 9 bases between the two germline ends. Germline assignment: CDR1 MNHEY and CDR2 SMNVEV (reference sequence). CDR3 bases: TGTGCCAGCAGTTTTGCCAGAGGCTCCTACGAGCAGTACTTC. This encodes CASSFARGSYEQYF.

This rearrangement joins TRBV27 to TRBJ2-7, with 7 positions matching TRBD1. The V gene's germline CDR1 is MNHEY and CDR2 SMNVEV (reference sequence). The CDR3 totals 16 residues. After removal of 4 bases from V and 0 bases from J, the junction contained 9 bases not matched to a gene. CDR3 residues: CASSSLDRLSSYEQYF. The CDR3 DNA is TGTGCCAGCAGTTCCCTGGACAGGTTGAGCTCCTACGAGCAGTACTTC.

This sequence joins TRBV2 and TRBJ2-2, with 13 nucleotides matching TRBD2. V trimming: 6 bases; J trimming: 6 bases; junction bases outside the gene matches: 4. The CDR3 totals 15 residues. Germline CDR1 is SNHLY and CDR2 is FYNNEI. CDR3 residues: CASSRTSGSPGELFF. In DNA form, the CDR3 reads TGTGCCAGCAGCCGGACTAGCGGGAGTCCCGGGGAGCTGTTTTTT.